Listed here are 14 T cell receptor beta chains from one sample, sequenced in a study of glioma-infiltrating T cells after dendritic cell vaccination. The assay was immunoSEQ multiplex PCR, and TCRdb's table has in-frame clones only and misses some. The sample holds around 78,000 clones, roughly 84% seen once. Time point described: after dendritic cell vaccination, including at tumor progression/relapse. Sequencing used blood, obtained after dendritic cell vaccination. These receptors all stem from a human donor with glioblastoma.

This clone was seen more than once but under ten times. Sequence at one end of the junction differs from germline and may be a read error. This chain joins TRBV7-7 and TRBJ1-3; no firm D call. This CDR3 spans 15 amino acids. Germline V gene lookup returns CDR1 SSHAT and CDR2 FNYEAQ (reference sequence). The CDR3 protein is CASSAGREPGNTIYF. The CDR3 coding sequence is TGTGCTAGCAGCGCGGGCCGGGAACCTGGAAACACCATATATTTT.

This clone came up once. The chain recombines TRBV6-5 with TRBJ2-5; 7 bases match TRBD2. The V segment lost 8 bases and the J segment 2 bases; nucleotides outside the gene matches: 5. The CDR3 spans 13 residues. Germline loops: CDR1 MNHEY, CDR2 SVGAGI. CDR3 DNA sequence: TGTGCCAGCGGTACTAGCGTTCAAGAGACCCAGTACTTC. Translating gives CASGTSVQETQYF.

The chain uses TRBV27 and TRBJ2-5; D is unclear. V lost 2 bases and J lost 5, with 12 bases in between. CDR1 is MNHEY, CDR2 SMNVEV, per germline (reference sequence). CDR3 length equals 14 residues. The CDR3 bases are TGTGCCAGCAGTTTAAGCTGGGCAAGTGAGACCCAGTACTTC. It specifies CASSLSWASETQYF.

Regarding this clone: A junction end diverges from the germline sequence, so it may reflect a read error. This sequence joins TRBV2 and TRBJ2-3, with no clear D. The CDR3 runs 14 residues. From germline, CDR1 is SNHLY and CDR2 FYNNEI. The CDR3, as DNA: TGTGCCAGCAGAGAAGGCGGTAGCACAGATACGCAGTATTTT. Translating gives CASREGGSTDTQYF.

The V call is TRBV4-2, the J call TRBJ2-5; D is uncertain. This CDR3 has 14 residues. The germline V and J ends were trimmed by 2 bases and 5 bases, with 12 bases remaining between them. Looked up from germline, CDR1 is LGHNA and CDR2 is YNFKEQ. CDR3 in amino acids: CASSQRGSLETQYF. The CDR3 DNA is TGTGCCAGCAGCCAAAGAGGTTCCCTGGAGACCCAGTACTTC.

V usage is TRBV15 and J usage is TRBJ2-2; 10 bases match TRBD1. The CDR3 has 15 residues. Germline loops: CDR1 LNHNV, CDR2 YYDKDF (reference sequence). The V and J ends lost 4 bases and 7 bases, in that order; junction bases with no gene match: 6. CDR3 nucleotide sequence: TGTGCCACCAGCAAGTCCGGGACAGGGGTCGGGGAGCTGTTTTTT. It encodes CATSKSGTGVGELFF.

Remarks on this clone: One junction end does not reproduce the germline sequence, and a read error may be involved. The rearrangement joins TRBV5-4 to TRBJ2-7; 12 positions agree with TRBD1. This CDR3 has 16 amino acids. CDR1 is SGHNT and CDR2 is YYREEE in the germline V gene (reference sequence). This chain's CDR3 is CASTLGGTGGTYEQYF. The CDR3 DNA follows: TGTGCCAGCACCTTGGGGGGGACAGGGGGCACCTACGAGCAGTACTTC.

The rearrangement links TRBV19 to TRBJ2-5, with 9 bases aligning to TRBD1. The CDR3 runs to 15 residues. Per the germline V gene, CDR1 is LNHDA and CDR2 is SQIVND (reference sequence). The ends lost 5 bases at V and 3 bases at J; junction bases unmatched: 7. Written as DNA, the CDR3 is TGTGCCAGTAGTTCCCTCGGGACAGGGAAAGAGACCCAGTACTTC. It yields the protein CASSSLGTGKETQYF.

The J gene is TRBJ2-5, the V gene TRBV6-1; weak D call: TRBD2 (7 bases). The V and J ends lost 8 bases and 5 bases respectively, with 18 bases between them. Per the germline V gene, CDR1 is MNHNS and CDR2 is SASEGT. This CDR3 comprises 14 residues. CDR3 nucleotides: TGTGCCAGCGGCGTAGGGGGGGGAGGCGAGACCCAGTACTTC. This gives the protein CASGVGGGGETQYF.

J is TRBJ2-4 and V is TRBV7-8, with D possibly TRBD1 on 6 matching bases. Trimming removed 5 bases from V and 3 bases from J, with 14 bases in between. The CDR3 is 15 residues long. Germline V lookup: CDR1 SGHVS, CDR2 FQNEAQ. CDR3 protein: CASSQRTESKNIQYF. The CDR3 nucleotides read TGTGCCAGCAGCCAACGGACAGAAAGCAAAAACATTCAGTACTTC.

The V gene is TRBV27, the J gene TRBJ2-3, with a possible D match to TRBD1 (6 bases). Germline V CDR1 and CDR2: MNHEY, SMNVEV (reference sequence). Trimming cost V 5 bases and J 1 base, with 19 bases left between them. The CDR3 totals 17 residues. In nucleotides, the CDR3 is TGTGCCAGCAGTCCGAGAAACAGGGATAGGGGCACAGATACGCAGTATTTT. This codes for CASSPRNRDRGTDTQYF.

The table lists this clone with a count of one. The chain recombines TRBV19 with TRBJ2-2, with TRBD2 matching 11 bases. V gave up 4 bases and J gave up 4 bases; unmatched junction bases: 8. Germline values: CDR1 LNHDA, CDR2 SQIVND (reference sequence). The CDR3 spans 17 residues. The CDR3 coding sequence is TGTGCCAGTAGTAGGGAGGGACTAGCGGCCCCCACCGGGGAGCTGTTTTTT. Residues: CASSREGLAAPTGELFF. The full variable domain, rest sourced from reference TRBV19 and TRBJ2-2, is DGGITQSPKYLFRKEGQNVTLSCEQNLNHDAMYWYRQDPGQGLRLIYYSQIVNDFQKGDIAEGYSVSREKKESFPLTVTSAQKNPTAFYLCASSREGLAAPTGELFFGEGSRLTVL.

The V and J genes are TRBV4-1 and TRBJ2-5; 9 bases agree with TRBD2. The J call may be wrong; the DNA end is better matched by TRBJ2-7. This CDR3 comprises 16 residues. Germline V lookup: CDR1 MGHRA, CDR2 YSYEKL. The CDR3 is CASSLTSGRSPYEQYF. The CDR3 DNA reads TGCGCCAGCAGCCTAACTAGCGGGCGATCACCCTACGAGCAGTACTTC.

A note on this clone: The sample contains more than one DNA sequence encoding this CDR3. V usage is TRBV11-2 and J usage is TRBJ2-7; 7 positions agree with TRBD1. CDR1 and CDR2 (germline): SGHAT, FQNNGV. V dropped 4 bases and J dropped 6; count of bases not matched to a gene: 12. The CDR3 runs to 15 residues. CDR3 residues: CASSYGQAVVSEQYF. The CDR3 DNA reads as TGTGCCAGCAGCTACGGACAGGCTGTCGTGTCCGAGCAGTACTTC.